This record concerns one TCR beta chain sequence. Per germline, CDR1 MDHEN and CDR2 SYDVKM. V lost 5 bases and J 1 base, leaving 11 bases between the germline ends. The CDR3 runs to 14 residues. The sample is drawn from a study of T cell changes during pregnancy in multiple sclerosis. Clones were read by immunoSEQ multiplex PCR, and TCRdb kept only the in-frame ones, dropping some. The profile covers roughly 53,000 clones, with roughly nine tenths appearing a single time and roughly 3% taken by the ten largest. The TCR sequence derives from a female donor with multiple sclerosis, enrolled in a pregnancy study. This chain uses TRBV28 with TRBJ2-5; possibly TRBD2 for D (5 bases). Sample: CD8+ T cells from peripheral blood mononuclear cells, taken before pregnancy. CDR3 residues: CASSGRITQETQYF. The CDR3 DNA is TGTGCCAGCAGTGGGAGAATCACCCAAGAGACCCAGTACTTC.